This T cell receptor (beta chain) was captured by sequencing in a study of blood T cell repertoires in COVID-19. Study-wide context: Sites in the United States, Italy and Spain provided acute and convalescent COVID-19 samples. Sources were T cells, B-cell-depleted T cells, or PBMCs; the material itself was cDNA or gDNA.

Authors' processing steps: Nucleated cell number was recorded as an estimate derived from reference gene primer amplification. Clones were read by immunoSEQ multiplex PCR, and TCRdb kept only the in-frame ones, dropping some. The V and J calls and clone size were taken over from that table, and D and trimming were inferred from the DNA. This sample carries about 130,000 clones, around 76% of them seen once, and the ten largest clones take roughly 5%. The CDR3 is 12 residues long. Trimming shortened V by 2 bases and J by 7 bases, and 9 bases separated the two germline ends. This rearrangement joins TRBV12-3 or TRBV12-4 to TRBJ2-7, with a tentative D call TRBD1 (5 bases). The sequencing sample was made of peripheral blood. This clonotype was obtained from a man aged 55 to 70 with acute or convalescent COVID-19. The CDR3, as DNA: TGTGCCAGCAGTTTACAGGGTGTGGAGCAGTACTTC. It translates to CASSLQGVEQYF.